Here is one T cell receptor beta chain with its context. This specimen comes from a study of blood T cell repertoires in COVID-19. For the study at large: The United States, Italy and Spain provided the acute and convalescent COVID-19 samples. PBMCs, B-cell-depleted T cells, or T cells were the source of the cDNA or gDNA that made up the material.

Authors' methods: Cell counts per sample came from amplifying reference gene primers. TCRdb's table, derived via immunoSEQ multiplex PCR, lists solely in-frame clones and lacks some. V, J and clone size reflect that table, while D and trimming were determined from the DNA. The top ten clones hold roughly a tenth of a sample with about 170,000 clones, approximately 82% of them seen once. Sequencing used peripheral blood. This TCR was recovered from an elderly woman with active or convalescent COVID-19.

The DNA of the CDR3 is TGTGCCAGCAGTTTACAGGGGGCCGCCGACGAGCAGTACTTC. Its protein is CASSLQGAADEQYF. This chain links TRBV28 with TRBJ2-7; 8 nucleotides match TRBD1. After removal of 2 bases from V and 5 bases from J, the junction contained 5 bases not matched to a gene. This CDR3 region has 14 residues. CDR1 is MDHEN, CDR2 SYDVKM, per germline.